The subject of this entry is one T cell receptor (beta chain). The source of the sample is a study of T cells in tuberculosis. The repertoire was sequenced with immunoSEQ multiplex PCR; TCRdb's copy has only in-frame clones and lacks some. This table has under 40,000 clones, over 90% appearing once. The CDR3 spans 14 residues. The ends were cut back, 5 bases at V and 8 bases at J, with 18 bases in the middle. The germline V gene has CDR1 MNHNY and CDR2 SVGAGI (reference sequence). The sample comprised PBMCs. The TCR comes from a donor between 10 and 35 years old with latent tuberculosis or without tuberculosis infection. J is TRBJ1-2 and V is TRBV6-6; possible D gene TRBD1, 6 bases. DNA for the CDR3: TGTGCCAGCAGTCCCCGACAGGATGTTGACGGCTACACCTTC. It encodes CASSPRQDVDGYTF.